These 22 T cell receptor beta chains were all obtained from the same sample, sequenced in a study of blood T cell repertoires in COVID-19. The repertoire was sequenced with immunoSEQ multiplex PCR; TCRdb's copy has only in-frame clones and lacks some. The sample consists of about 250,000 clones, 85% of them appearing once. The sequenced sample consisted of peripheral blood. The receptors come from a woman aged 55-69 years with active or convalescent COVID-19.

The chain uses TRBV7-2 and TRBJ1-2; 10 bases align to TRBD1. The CDR3 is made up of 13 amino acids. In germline, CDR1 is SGHTA, CDR2 FQGNSA. Trimming took 4 bases from V and 8 from J; bases not matched to a gene: 4. This chain's CDR3 is CASSSTGGFGYTF. CDR3 nucleotide sequence: TGTGCCAGCAGCTCGACAGGGGGCTTCGGCTACACCTTC.

The V and J genes are TRBV25-1 and TRBJ2-2; D might be TRBD1 (7 bases). This CDR3 is built from 14 residues. With 5 bases removed from V and 7 bases from J, the gap between germline ends came to 14 bases. CDR1 and CDR2 from the germline V gene are MGHDK and SYGVNS. The CDR3, as DNA: TGTGCCAGCAGTTCCACAGGGGAGGTCGGGGAGCTGTTTTTT. This sequence encodes CASSSTGEVGELFF.

V is TRBV6-7 and J is TRBJ2-1; D may be TRBD2 (7 bases). TRBV6-7 is assigned to the ORF class and has an uncertain function. This CDR3 spans 18 amino acids. V was cut by 6 bases and J by 2 bases, with 23 bases left in between. CDR3 loop: CASSPNLAAGGTYNEQFF. In DNA form, the CDR3 reads TGTGCCAGCAGCCCTAACCTAGCGGCCGGGGGCACCTACAATGAGCAGTTCTTC.

The chain uses TRBV13 and TRBJ2-2; possible D gene TRBD2, 6 bases. This CDR3 comprises 16 residues. Germline V gene data show CDR1 as PRHDT and CDR2 as FYEKMQ (reference sequence). The V and J ends lost 3 bases and 4 bases respectively, with 15 bases between them. CDR3 residues: CASSFGTDDGTGELFF. As DNA, the CDR3 is TGTGCCAGCAGCTTCGGGACTGACGATGGCACCGGGGAGCTGTTTTTT.

The rearrangement links TRBV2 to TRBJ2-5, with D perhaps matching TRBD2 (5 bases). In germline, CDR1 is SNHLY, CDR2 FYNNEI. This CDR3 is built from 14 residues. V was trimmed by 6 bases and J by 4 bases, leaving 15 bases between them. CDR3 region: CASSAERVRETQYF. CDR3 DNA: TGTGCCAGCAGCGCTGAGAGGGTACGAGAGACCCAGTACTTC.

Worth noting for this clone: Other DNA sequences from this sample encode an identical CDR3 as well. This rearrangement joins TRBV5-6 to TRBJ2-3, with 12 bases matching TRBD2. V was pared by 1 base and J by 3 bases, with 3 bases of the junction left unmatched. Germline V gives CDR1 SGHDT, CDR2 YYEEEE. The CDR3 consists of 16 residues. This chain's CDR3 is CASSLRLAGVTDTQYF. The CDR3 DNA sequence: TGTGCCAGCAGCTTGAGACTAGCGGGAGTAACAGATACGCAGTATTTT.

The chain employs TRBV28 and TRBJ2-1, with 7 bases identical to TRBD2. Germline V CDR1 and CDR2: MDHEN, SYDVKM. This CDR3 comprises 14 residues. Trimming cost V 5 bases and J 7 bases; bases outside gene matches: 8. The DNA for the CDR3 is TGTGCCAGCAGTCCCTGGACTAGTAGGAATGAGCAGTTCTTC. Amino acids: CASSPWTSRNEQFF.

J is TRBJ2-1 and V is TRBV5-1, with 7 bases identical to TRBD2. V lost 2 bases and J lost 2; bases outside the gene matches: 4. Germline V lookup: CDR1 SGHRS, CDR2 YFSETQ. The CDR3 spans 15 residues. The CDR3: CASSFSAGAYNEQFF. The CDR3 DNA reads as TGCGCCAGCAGCTTCTCGGCGGGAGCCTACAATGAGCAGTTCTTC. Full variable domain (rest looked up from reference TRBV5-1 and TRBJ2-1): KAGVTQTPRYLIKTRGQQVTLSCSPISGHRSVSWYQQTPGQGLQFLFEYFSETQRNKGNFPGRFSGRQFSNSRSEMNVSTLELGDSALYLCASSFSAGAYNEQFFGPGTRLTVL.

This chain uses TRBV11-2 with TRBJ2-1; 10 bases line up with TRBD2. V lost 7 bases, J lost 6 bases, and 15 bases stayed unmatched. From germline, CDR1 is SGHAT and CDR2 FQNNGV. The CDR3 loop spans 17 amino acids. The CDR3 protein is CASTYAPAGLAANEQFF. CDR3 in DNA: TGTGCCAGCACCTACGCCCCGGCAGGACTAGCGGCCAATGAGCAGTTCTTC.

The chain has TRBV9 and TRBJ2-3, with a weak D call TRBD1 (5 bases). V dropped 0 bases and J dropped 2 bases, with 10 bases sitting between them. The CDR3 runs to 15 residues. From germline, CDR1 is SGDLS and CDR2 YYNGEE. As DNA, the CDR3 is TGTGCCAGCAGCGTAGGAGGACAATTCACAGATACGCAGTATTTT. Translating it yields CASSVGGQFTDTQYF.

The J gene is TRBJ1-2, the V gene TRBV18, with TRBD1 identical over 7 bases. V shed 2 bases and J 2 bases; nucleotides not matched to a gene: 5. This CDR3 has 15 residues. Germline V gene lookup returns CDR1 KGHSH and CDR2 LQKENI. The CDR3 reads CASSPMDRLNYGYTF. CDR3 nucleotide sequence: TGTGCCAGCTCACCAATGGACAGGCTCAACTATGGCTACACCTTC.

This chain uses TRBV7-6 with TRBJ1-1; D ambiguous. Between the trimmed V and J ends, which lost 8 bases and 2 bases, there was a span of 12 bases. The CDR3 has 13 residues. Per germline, CDR1 SGHVS and CDR2 FNYEAQ. CDR3 loop: CASGADINTEAFF. CDR3 DNA: TGTGCCAGCGGCGCAGACATAAACACTGAAGCTTTCTTT.

The chain recombines TRBV4-2 with TRBJ2-7; a possible D gene is TRBD1 (5 bases). The CDR3 is 17 amino acids. Germline CDR1 reads LGHNA; CDR2 reads YNFKEQ. Deletions cut 0 bases from V and 0 bases from J, with 15 bases between. Here the CDR3 reads CASSQERVRTPSYEQYF. The CDR3 DNA reads as TGTGCCAGCAGCCAAGAAAGGGTAAGGACACCCTCCTACGAGCAGTACTTC.

The rearrangement uses TRBV7-8 and TRBJ1-2; 7 nucleotides line up with TRBD1. CDR1 and CDR2 (germline): SGHVS, FQNEAQ. This CDR3 has 15 residues. The ends lost 5 bases at V and 2 bases at J; junction bases unmatched: 8. In DNA, the CDR3 is TGTGCCAGCAGCCTAGGGACAGATTCGAACTATGGCTACACCTTC. Translation gives CASSLGTDSNYGYTF.

This clone has a single count. This chain links TRBV10-1 with TRBJ2-3, with 8 bases aligning to TRBD1. The CDR3 has 16 residues. Unmatched junction bases numbered 12, after V lost 6 bases and J lost 4 bases. Germline V gene data show CDR1 as WNHNN and CDR2 as SYGVQD (reference sequence). The DNA of the CDR3 is TGCGCCAGCAGCGAAGCGAAGACAGGGGACGCAGATACGCAGTATTTT. Its protein product is CASSEAKTGDADTQYF.

The sample holds one count of this clone. The rearrangement joins TRBV11-3 to TRBJ2-3; tentatively, D is TRBD2 (6 bases). Trimming took off 1 base at V and 2 bases at J, with 16 bases between the two ends. There are 17 residues in the CDR3. Germline V gene sequence: CDR1 SGHNT, CDR2 YENEEA. The CDR3 here is CASSLGFPGTDTDTQYF. CDR3 nucleotides: TGTGCCAGCAGCTTAGGCTTTCCGGGGACTGACACAGATACGCAGTATTTT.

The CDR3 nucleotides read TGTGCCAGTAGTATAGCAGCGGAGGGGGGGTCGGGGACCCAGTACTTC. Protein product: CASSIAAEGGSGTQYF. The chain couples TRBV19 to TRBJ2-5; tentative D call: TRBD2 (7 bases). CDR3 length equals 16 residues. Per the germline V gene, CDR1 is LNHDA and CDR2 is SQIVND (reference sequence). Trimming stripped 1 base from V and 7 bases from J, with 19 bases between.

This rearrangement joins TRBV5-6 to TRBJ2-7, with D tentatively TRBD2 (5 bases). The V and J ends lost 3 bases and 2 bases respectively, with 24 bases between them. The CDR3 covers 18 residues. CDR1 and CDR2 from the germline V gene are SGHDT and YYEEEE. CDR3 in amino acids: CASSSYLTGGLGAYEQYV. CDR3 nucleotide sequence: TGTGCCAGCAGCTCGTATCTTACCGGAGGCCTTGGGGCCTACGAGCAGTACGTC.

The chain is built from TRBV11-2 and TRBJ1-2; no clear D gene. Trimming left V 3 bases short and J 2 bases short, with 10 bases between. CDR3 length: 14 residues. Germline CDR1 reads SGHAT; CDR2 reads FQNNGV. CDR3 amino acids: CASSFSRPNYGYTF. CDR3 DNA sequence: TGTGCCAGCAGCTTCTCCAGGCCCAACTATGGCTACACCTTC.

The chain has TRBV19 and TRBJ1-4; D gene ambiguous. V gave up 5 bases and J gave up 4 bases, with 17 bases separating them. The germline V gene has CDR1 LNHDA and CDR2 SQIVND (reference sequence). There are 16 residues in the CDR3. CDR3 amino acids: CASSARWTGGNEKLFF. The CDR3 DNA follows: TGTGCCAGTAGTGCCCGCTGGACTGGCGGTAATGAAAAACTGTTTTTT.

This sequence joins TRBV19 and TRBJ2-3; the D gene is possibly TRBD1 (6 bases). The ends were cut back, 5 bases at V and 4 bases at J, with 13 bases in the middle. The CDR3 runs 14 residues. Germline V gene lookup returns CDR1 LNHDA and CDR2 SQIVND (reference sequence). The CDR3 loop reads CASSGSRGADTQYF. The CDR3 nucleotides read TGTGCCAGTAGTGGAAGCAGGGGCGCAGATACGCAGTATTTT.

The chain links TRBV9 to TRBJ2-3; 13 nucleotides match TRBD2. The CDR3 covers 17 residues. V was pared by 2 bases and J by 2 bases, with 5 bases of the junction left unmatched. Germline lookup yields CDR1 SGDLS and CDR2 YYNGEE. The CDR3 here is CASSVGTSGALTDTQYF. As DNA, the CDR3 is TGTGCCAGCAGCGTGGGGACTAGCGGGGCGCTCACAGATACGCAGTATTTT.